This entry lists 16 T cell receptor beta chains sequenced from one sample in a study of T cell clones after liver transplantation. TCRdb's table, derived via immunoSEQ multiplex PCR, lists solely in-frame clones and lacks some. The data contain about 80,000 clones, 65% to 85% of them seen just once; the ten biggest clones take up less than 0.6%. Sequenced material: CD4+ T cells from blood, taken around 45 months after liver transplant. The receptor source for this set is a human patient who received a liver transplant. T cells may partly derive from the graft donor.

Worth noting for this clone: This is likely a read error, given that the CDR3 carries no conserved phenylalanine or tryptophan at its end. The limits of the CDR3 on the DNA are not certain, so only TCRdb's listed CDR3 is given. The rearrangement links TRBV5-6 to TRBJ2-7. Germline V gene lookup returns CDR1 SGHDT and CDR2 YYEEEE. The CDR3 is 10 amino acids in total, end residues counted. The CDR3 reads CASSLGHGPL.

V and J are TRBV5-1 and TRBJ1-4; 8 bases align to TRBD1. The CDR3 contains 15 residues. Germline CDR1 is SGHRS and CDR2 is YFSETQ. J lost 3 bases, V lost 4 bases, and 5 bases had no gene match. The CDR3 here is CASSTQGAANEKLFF. CDR3 DNA: TGCGCCAGCAGCACCCAGGGGGCGGCTAATGAAAAACTGTTTTTT.

This clone appeared a few times. The chain links TRBV28 to TRBJ2-7; D possibly corresponds to TRBD2 (8 bases). The V end was cut by 8 bases, the J end by 2 bases, with 28 bases between. Germline V gene lookup returns CDR1 MDHEN and CDR2 SYDVKM. CDR3 size: 18 residues. The CDR3, as DNA: TGTGCCAGCGCCGACAGGGTGGGTAGGCGGGAGGCCACCTACGAGCAGTACTTC. It codes for CASADRVGRREATYEQYF.

The chain uses TRBV5-6 and TRBJ1-1, with D unclear. Trimming shortened V by 0 bases and J by 1 base, and 7 bases separated the two germline ends. CDR3 length: 14 residues. Germline V gene sequence: CDR1 SGHDT, CDR2 YYEEEE. CDR3 DNA sequence: TGTGCCAGCAGCTTGGAGGGTTCGAACACTGAAGCTTTCTTT. This encodes CASSLEGSNTEAFF.

V usage is TRBV4-1 and J usage is TRBJ2-7, with TRBD2 identical over 7 bases. V was clipped by 1 base and J by 3 bases; unmatched bases: 9. The CDR3 has 16 residues. Germline V lookup: CDR1 MGHRA, CDR2 YSYEKL. The CDR3 here is CASSQASGLTLYEQYF. The CDR3 bases are TGCGCCAGCAGCCAAGCTAGCGGACTCACCCTCTACGAGCAGTACTTC.

The chain combines TRBV27 with TRBJ2-2; tentatively, D is TRBD2 (6 bases). CDR3 length equals 14 residues. Trimming took off 10 bases at V and 1 base at J, with 13 bases between the two ends. Germline CDR1 and CDR2: MNHEY and SMNVEV (reference sequence). The CDR3 sequence is CATRLVLNTGELFF. CDR3 DNA sequence: TGTGCCACCCGACTAGTTTTGAACACCGGGGAGCTGTTTTTT.

This chain joins TRBV7-9 and TRBJ1-4, with unresolved D. Per germline, CDR1 SEHNR and CDR2 FQNEAQ (reference sequence). The CDR3 is made up of 15 amino acids. The V gene lost 5 bases and the J gene lost 7 bases, with 17 bases spanning the gap. The CDR3 sequence: CASSAALPGGEKLFF. The CDR3 coding sequence is TGTGCCAGCAGCGCCGCGTTACCAGGAGGTGAAAAACTGTTTTTT.

V and J are TRBV29-1 and TRBJ2-2; D is uncertain. CDR3 size: 13 residues. V lost 7 bases and J 0 bases, leaving 9 bases between the germline ends. CDR1 and CDR2 from the germline V gene are SQVTM and ANQGSEA. CDR3 nucleotide sequence: TGCAGCGCGACCAAGACGAACACCGGGGAGCTGTTTTTT. It codes for CSATKTNTGELFF.

V and J are TRBV7-2 and TRBJ1-1; 7 bases are a match to TRBD1. CDR3 length: 15 amino acids. Losses at the gene ends were 4 bases for V and 2 bases for J; bases not matched to a gene: 7. CDR1 and CDR2 from the germline V gene are SGHTA and FQGNSA. The CDR3 reads CASSSSGTANTEAFF. The DNA of the CDR3 is TGTGCCAGCAGCTCATCCGGGACAGCCAACACTGAAGCTTTCTTT.

The count of this clone is one. This chain joins TRBV18 and TRBJ1-2; D is possibly TRBD1 (6 bases). Per germline, CDR1 KGHSH and CDR2 LQKENI. The CDR3 has 15 amino acids. Trimming pared 3 bases from V and 6 bases from J, leaving 17 bases between. The CDR3 loop is CASSPLGGPANGYTF. In nucleotides, the CDR3 is TGTGCCAGCTCACCCCTAGGGGGACCGGCGAATGGCTACACCTTC.

This chain connects TRBV23-1 to TRBJ2-1; perhaps TRBD2 as D (5 bases). TRBV23-1 is given ORF status, its function remaining uncertain. The length of the CDR3 is 15 residues. V lost 1 base to trimming and J lost 8 bases, with 15 bases between them. CDR3 bases: TGCGCCAGCAGTCAATGCCCTGAGGGCCGGTATGAGCAGTTCTTC. Its protein product is CASSQCPEGRYEQFF.

CDR3 protein: CASSYSEGEAFF. CDR3 sequence (DNA): TGTGCCAGCAGTTACTCGGAGGGTGAAGCTTTCTTT. The V call is TRBV6-6, the J call TRBJ1-1; D gene ambiguous. This CDR3 has 12 residues. Germline lookup yields CDR1 MNHNY and CDR2 SVGAGI (reference sequence). V was shortened by 0 bases and J by 7 bases, with 6 bases between the two germline ends.

The chain employs TRBV4-2 and TRBJ1-2; D gene uncertain. V lost 4 bases and J 2 bases, leaving 8 bases between the germline ends. Germline CDR1 LGHNA, CDR2 YNFKEQ. The CDR3 is 13 residues long. The CDR3 bases are TGTGCCAGCAGCCCAGAGAGGAACTATGGCTACACCTTC. As protein: CASSPERNYGYTF.

CDR3 nucleotide sequence: TGCGCCAGCAGCCAAGATCACGGCAGGGGTGGTGAAAAACTGTTTTTT. It yields the protein CASSQDHGRGGEKLFF. The chain uses TRBV4-1 and TRBJ1-4; TRBD1 might be the D (6 bases). This CDR3 spans 16 amino acids. Germline-derived CDR1 and CDR2 are MGHRA and YSYEKL. Trimming took off 0 bases at V and 7 bases at J, with 15 bases between the two ends.

The chain joins TRBV5-1 to TRBJ2-2; the D gene is possibly TRBD1 (5 bases). Germline lookup yields CDR1 SGHRS and CDR2 YFSETQ. V was pared by 5 bases and J by 5 bases, with 10 bases between. The CDR3 is 13 residues long. The CDR3 loop is CASRVTVTGELFF. The CDR3 DNA is TGCGCCAGCAGAGTGACAGTAACCGGGGAGCTGTTTTTT.

V and J are TRBV28 and TRBJ2-5, with 10 positions matching TRBD2. The CDR3 contains 14 residues. The junction had 6 bases not matched to a gene; V was cut back by 2 bases and J by 9 bases. Germline lookup yields CDR1 MDHEN and CDR2 SYDVKM. The CDR3 region is CASSLSGSGGAQYF. The CDR3 DNA reads as TGTGCCAGCAGTTTAAGTGGGAGCGGGGGGGCCCAGTACTTC.